A selection of T cell receptor beta chains follows, all from one sample in a study of cytomegalovirus exposure and HLA in healthy donors. Clones were sequenced by immunoSEQ multiplex PCR, and TCRdb holds only the in-frame ones, with some missing. The sample lists 100,000 to 150,000 clones; about 81% were seen once. The specimen was PBMCs. Receptors originate from a woman aged 30 to 39 in good health and CMV-seronegative. CDR3s include the opening cysteine and the closing phenylalanine or tryptophan. The D gene is left open where the match is weak. Clone size appears in some rows only: once, few, many, or a class for an expanded clone.

j_gene | v_gene | d_gene | abundance | CDR3nt | CDR3aa
TRBJ2-3 | TRBV7-9 | TRBD2 | NA | TGTGCCAGCAGCTTATCGGGGGGGCCGACAGATACGCAGTATTTT | CASSLSGGPTDTQYF
TRBJ1-1 | TRBV5-1 | NA | NA | TGCGCCAGCAGCTTGGGACCGGGGGGGAACACTGAAGCTTTCTTT | CASSLGPGGNTEAFF
TRBJ1-2 | TRBV29-1 | NA | NA | TGCAGCGCCGAGGGGGACGTCGGGGGCTACACCTTC | CSAEGDVGGYTF
TRBJ2-6 | TRBV5-5 | NA | few | TGTGCCAGCATAGTCTCTCCTGGGGCCAACGTCCTGACTTTC | CASIVSPGANVLTF
TRBJ2-1 | TRBV5-1 | NA | NA | TGCGCCAGCAGCCCCTTGGCGGGGGCGTCCTACAATGAGCAGTTCTTC | CASSPLAGASYNEQFF
TRBJ2-7 | TRBV7-2 | NA | NA | TGTGCCAGCAGCTTAATACAGACCTACGAGCAGTACTTC | CASSLIQTYEQYF
TRBJ1-1 | TRBV19 | NA | NA | TGTGCCAGTGGTCGAGGACAATCGAACACTGAAGCTTTCTTT | CASGRGQSNTEAFF
TRBJ1-2 | TRBV28 | NA | few | TGTGCCAGCAGTTTGGGGGCGCGTGGCTACACCTTC | CASSLGARGYTF
TRBJ2-7 | TRBV28 | NA | NA | TGTGCCAGCAGTTCAGGACGGGGATACGAGCAGTACTTC | CASSSGRGYEQYF
TRBJ2-7 | TRBV11-2 | TRBD2 | NA | TGTGCCAGCAGCTTTCCACCGACTAGCGCGCTCTCCTACGAGCAGTACTTC | CASSFPPTSALSYEQYF
TRBJ1-1 | TRBV10-3 | NA | NA | TGTGCCATCAGTATCCGGGACACCGATGAAGCTTTCTTT | CAISIRDTDEAFF
TRBJ1-2 | TRBV6-5 | TRBD1 | NA | TGTGCCAGCAGTACCATGCGGACAGGGGCCTATGGCTACACCTTC | CASSTMRTGAYGYTF
TRBJ2-7 | TRBV7-9 | NA | NA | TGTGCCAGCAGCTTATTGGGGGAGGCTACCGAGCAGTACTTC | CASSLLGEATEQYF
TRBJ1-1 | TRBV18 | NA | NA | TGTGCCAGCTCACCACCGTGGATACTTACTACGGGGAAACCAGAAGCTTTCTTT | CASSPPWILTTGKPEAFF
TRBJ1-2 | TRBV9 | TRBD1 | NA | TGTGCCAGCAGCGTTTCATCCAGGGGGGCCGAGTATGGCTACACCTTC | CASSVSSRGAEYGYTF
TRBJ1-1 | TRBV2 | NA | NA | TGTGCCAGCACCCCCGATCGGGGTTCTACTGAAGCTTTCTTT | CASTPDRGSTEAFF
TRBJ2-7 | TRBV15 | NA | NA | TGTGCCACCAGCAGAGCGACTCCTTCCAACTACGAGCAGTACTTC | CATSRATPSNYEQYF
TRBJ2-3 | TRBV18 | TRBD2 | NA | TGTGCCAGCTCACCATATGCGGGAGGGGGCACAGATACGCAGTATTTT | CASSPYAGGGTDTQYF
TRBJ2-7 | TRBV5-8 | TRBD2 | NA | TGTGCCAGCAGCTTGGAGGGTTGGGAGGGGCCCTACGAGCAGTACTTC | CASSLEGWEGPYEQYF
TRBJ2-1 | TRBV7-3 | TRBD2 | NA | TGTGCCAGCAGCGCCGGACTAGCGGATGAGCAGTTCTTC | CASSAGLADEQFF
TRBJ2-7 | TRBV2 | TRBD1 | NA | TGTGCCAGCAGTGAAATCGGCGGACAGGGGGGCCTCTACGAGCAGTACTTC | CASSEIGGQGGLYEQYF
TRBJ2-2 | TRBV27 | NA | few | TGTGCCTCCCGGCCCGGGACATTAAACACCGGGGAGCTGTTTTTT | CASRPGTLNTGELFF
TRBJ1-1 | TRBV7-5 | NA | NA | TGTGCCAGAAGCCCAAGACAGGGGAACACTGAAGCTTTCTTT | CARSPRQGNTEAFF
TRBJ1-5 | TRBV7-9 | NA | NA | TGTTCCAGCAGCTTTACCGGAGGGCCGGGCAATCAGCCCCAGCATTTT | CSSSFTGGPGNQPQHF
TRBJ2-3 | TRBV15 | TRBD2 | few | TGTGCCACCAGCAGAGGCGGGGGACTCACAGATACGCAGTATTTT | CATSRGGGLTDTQYF
TRBJ2-7 | TRBV30 | TRBD2 | few | TGTGCCTGGAGTGGAAAATTAGCGGGGGATCGCTACGAGCAGTACTTC | CAWSGKLAGDRYEQYF
TRBJ2-1 | TRBV7-9 | TRBD2 | few | TGTGCCAGCAGCCAGGGACTAGCGGCCGTCTACAATGAGCAGTTCTTC | CASSQGLAAVYNEQFF
TRBJ2-7 | TRBV27 | TRBD2 | once | TGTGCCAGCAGCCCAACCGGGACTAGCGGGAGTTTTTACGAGCAGTACTTC | CASSPTGTSGSFYEQYF
TRBJ2-5 | TRBV30 | NA | NA | TGTGCCTGGAGTGCGTGGGACCGCGGGATTGGGGAGACCCAGTACTTC | CAWSAWDRGIGETQYF
TRBJ1-2 | TRBV19 | NA | few | TGTGCCAGTAGTATGGCCTGGACAACTAACTATGGCTACACCTTC | CASSMAWTTNYGYTF
TRBJ2-1 | TRBV7-2 | NA | NA | TGTGCCAGCAGCCTAAGACAGTACCCCTACAATGAGCAGTTCTTC | CASSLRQYPYNEQFF
TRBJ1-1 | TRBV14 | TRBD1 | NA | TGTGCCAGCAGCCCCCAGACAGGGTACACTGAAGCTTTCTTT | CASSPQTGYTEAFF
TRBJ1-1 | TRBV30 | NA | NA | TGTGCCTGGAGTGTACATTCCGGGAAGGGAGCTTTCTTT | CAWSVHSGKGAFF
TRBJ2-1 | TRBV5-1 | TRBD2 | NA | TGCGCCAGCAGCATAGCGGGAGGGGGGGTCTATGAGCAGTTCTTC | CASSIAGGGVYEQFF
TRBJ2-7 | TRBV13 | NA | NA | TGTGCCAGCAGCCCGGGACTCCCGAGCTCCTACGAGCAGTACTTC | CASSPGLPSSYEQYF
TRBJ2-3 | TRBV6-1 | TRBD2 | NA | TGTGCCATCCGGACGAGTAGCGGGTGGGGTACGCAGTATTTT | CAIRTSSGWGTQYF
TRBJ2-7 | TRBV6-5 | TRBD1 | NA | TGTGCCAGCAGTTACCCGGGACAGGGATACGAGCAGTACTTC | CASSYPGQGYEQYF
TRBJ1-1 | TRBV9 | TRBD1 | few | TGTGCCAGCAGCGTAGACGCCGGGACAGGGTCTAATGAAGCTTTCTTT | CASSVDAGTGSNEAFF
TRBJ1-2 | TRBV9 | NA | NA | TGTGCCAGCAAGGGGCAGTTCTATGGCTACACCTTC | CASKGQFYGYTF
TRBJ2-1 | TRBV11-2 | TRBD2 | few | TGTGCCAGCAGCCACACCCTACTAGCGGGAGATTTCAATGAGCAGTTCTTC | CASSHTLLAGDFNEQFF
TRBJ2-5 | TRBV11-1 | TRBD1 | NA | TGTGCCAGCAGCGTGGGACAGGAGGAGACCCAGTACTTC | CASSVGQEETQYF
TRBJ1-2 | TRBV15 | NA | NA | TGTGCCACCAGCAGAGGACAGAAGGATGGCTACACCTTC | CATSRGQKDGYTF
TRBJ1-2 | TRBV14 | TRBD1 | NA | TGTGCCAGCAGCCAACTAAGGACAGGGTCCTTCTATGGCTACACCTTC | CASSQLRTGSFYGYTF
TRBJ2-3 | TRBV9 | TRBD2 | NA | TGTGCCAGCAGCGCACATACCGGGACTAGCGGCACAGATACGCAGTATTTT | CASSAHTGTSGTDTQYF
TRBJ2-7 | TRBV5-1 | TRBD1 | NA | TGCGCCAGCAGCTTAGGACAGGGGGGATACGAGCAGTACTTC | CASSLGQGGYEQYF
TRBJ1-6 | TRBV12-5 | TRBD1 | NA | TGTGCTAGTGGTTCGACAGGGTTCCCACCCCTCCACTTT | CASGSTGFPPLHF
TRBJ2-7 | TRBV19 | NA | NA | TGTGCCAGTAGTATAGAGCGGGGACGCACCTCCAAGCAGTACTTC | CASSIERGRTSKQYF
TRBJ1-1 | TRBV30 | NA | NA | TGTGCCTGGAGCGAAACGATGGGCTACATATCTCTCCAAGCTTTCTTT | CAWSETMGYISLQAFF